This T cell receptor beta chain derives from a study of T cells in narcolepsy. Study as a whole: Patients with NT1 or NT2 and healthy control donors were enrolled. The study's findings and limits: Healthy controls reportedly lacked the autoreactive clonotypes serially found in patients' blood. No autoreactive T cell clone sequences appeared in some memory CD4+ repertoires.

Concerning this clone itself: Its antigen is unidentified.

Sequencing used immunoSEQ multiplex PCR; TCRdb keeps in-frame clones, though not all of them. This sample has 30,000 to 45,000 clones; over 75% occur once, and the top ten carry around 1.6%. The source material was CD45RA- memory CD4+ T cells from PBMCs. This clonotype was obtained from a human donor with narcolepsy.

The CDR3 sequence is CASSISGVGTDTQYF. For the CDR3, the DNA is TGTGCCAGCAGCATCAGCGGGGTTGGCACAGATACGCAGTATTTT. The chain is built from TRBV7-3 and TRBJ2-3; 7 nucleotides align to TRBD2. Germline-derived CDR1 and CDR2 are SGHTA and FQGTGA. The CDR3 is 15 amino acids. V gave up 5 bases and J gave up 1 base; unmatched junction bases: 6.